These T cell receptor beta chains were read from a single sample in a study of T-cell memory formation after mild COVID-19. TCRdb independently ran MiXCR on the 5' RACE reads; one entry per CDR3 protein. Of just over 400,000 distinct CDR3 sequences detected, less than 25% appear once; the ten largest clones hold about 12%. Specimen: PBMCs or a T cell subset sorted from them (not recorded which). These receptors were collected from an adult woman who had mild COVID-19 (a few samples of this study predate the infection). Cell type and time point are not known. Both conserved end residues are part of each CDR3. A D gene is named only where the DNA matches it firmly. Clone size is not always given. Where it is, it says once, few, many or a class for expanded clones.

clone size	V gene	D gene	J gene	CDR3 DNA	CDR3 protein
few	TRBV19	-	TRBJ2-7	TGTGCCAGTACGTGGTCACACCGGACCTACGAGCAGTACTTC	CASTWSHRTYEQYF
few	TRBV20-1	TRBD2	TRBJ2-7	TGCAGTGCTATAGGACTAGCGGGGGATGTCGAGCAGTACTTC	CSAIGLAGDVEQYF
few	TRBV6-5	TRBD2	TRBJ2-1	TGTGCCAGCAGTAAACTAGCGGGAGTAGGTAATGAGCAGTTCTTC	CASSKLAGVGNEQFF
-	TRBV11-2	-	TRBJ1-2	TGTGCCAGCAGCTTAGGGGGTTTCCCCTACACCTTC	CASSLGGFPYTF
-	TRBV12-3/TRBV12-4	TRBD1	TRBJ1-3	TGTGCCAGCAGTCCACAGGGGGCTGGAAACACCATATATTTT	CASSPQGAGNTIYF
few	TRBV6-5	TRBD2	TRBJ2-1	TGTGCCAGCAGTTACCGGGGGGAGCCCTACAATGAGCAGTTCTTC	CASSYRGEPYNEQFF
many	TRBV7-2	TRBD1	TRBJ2-6	TGTGCCAGCAGCGCCGGGACAGGCCTCTCTGGGGCCAACGTCCTGACTTTC	CASSAGTGLSGANVLTF
few	TRBV7-8	-	TRBJ2-1	TGTGCCAGCAGCTTAGTAAGGTTAGGGGAGCGAGGCAATGAGCAGTTCTTC	CASSLVRLGERGNEQFF
many	TRBV5-1	-	TRBJ2-5	TGCGCCAGCAGCTTGAAGGAGACCCAGTACTTC	CASSLKETQYF
few	TRBV27	-	TRBJ2-3	TGTGCCAGCAGTTTAACTCCCCGGGTAGATACGCAGTATTTT	CASSLTPRVDTQYF
-	TRBV5-5	-	TRBJ2-1	TGTGCCAGCAGCCCGGTCCTAGTGTGGCTAGCGAAAAGCTCCTACAATGAGCAGTTCTTC	CASSPVLVWLAKSSYNEQFF
few	TRBV7-6	TRBD2	TRBJ2-2	TGTGCCAGCGCCGGACTAGCGGGAGGGCCTGACACCGGGGAGCTGTTTTTT	CASAGLAGGPDTGELFF
once	TRBV6-1	TRBD1	TRBJ2-7	TGTGCCAGCAGTGGGGACAGGGGTTCCGAGCAGTACTTC	CASSGDRGSEQYF
-	TRBV5-1	TRBD2	TRBJ2-7	TGCGCCAGCAGCTTTGGTCTAGCGGGAACCTACGAGCAGTACTTC	CASSFGLAGTYEQYF
-	TRBV5-5	TRBD1	TRBJ1-5	TGTGCCAGCAGCCTAGGACCCGGGACAGGGGATCAGCCCCAGCATTTT	CASSLGPGTGDQPQHF
-	TRBV9	TRBD1	TRBJ2-7	TGTGCCAGCAGGTCACAAACTACAGGGGGCGAGCAGTACTTC	CASRSQTTGGEQYF
-	TRBV20-1	TRBD1	TRBJ2-5	TGCAGTGCTAGAGCAGACGGGGACAGGGGAGCGGAGACCCAGTACTTC	CSARADGDRGAETQYF
-	TRBV5-5	TRBD1	TRBJ1-1	TGTGCCAGCAGCTTGTTTCAGGGACAGGGCGCTTTCTTT	CASSLFQGQGAFF